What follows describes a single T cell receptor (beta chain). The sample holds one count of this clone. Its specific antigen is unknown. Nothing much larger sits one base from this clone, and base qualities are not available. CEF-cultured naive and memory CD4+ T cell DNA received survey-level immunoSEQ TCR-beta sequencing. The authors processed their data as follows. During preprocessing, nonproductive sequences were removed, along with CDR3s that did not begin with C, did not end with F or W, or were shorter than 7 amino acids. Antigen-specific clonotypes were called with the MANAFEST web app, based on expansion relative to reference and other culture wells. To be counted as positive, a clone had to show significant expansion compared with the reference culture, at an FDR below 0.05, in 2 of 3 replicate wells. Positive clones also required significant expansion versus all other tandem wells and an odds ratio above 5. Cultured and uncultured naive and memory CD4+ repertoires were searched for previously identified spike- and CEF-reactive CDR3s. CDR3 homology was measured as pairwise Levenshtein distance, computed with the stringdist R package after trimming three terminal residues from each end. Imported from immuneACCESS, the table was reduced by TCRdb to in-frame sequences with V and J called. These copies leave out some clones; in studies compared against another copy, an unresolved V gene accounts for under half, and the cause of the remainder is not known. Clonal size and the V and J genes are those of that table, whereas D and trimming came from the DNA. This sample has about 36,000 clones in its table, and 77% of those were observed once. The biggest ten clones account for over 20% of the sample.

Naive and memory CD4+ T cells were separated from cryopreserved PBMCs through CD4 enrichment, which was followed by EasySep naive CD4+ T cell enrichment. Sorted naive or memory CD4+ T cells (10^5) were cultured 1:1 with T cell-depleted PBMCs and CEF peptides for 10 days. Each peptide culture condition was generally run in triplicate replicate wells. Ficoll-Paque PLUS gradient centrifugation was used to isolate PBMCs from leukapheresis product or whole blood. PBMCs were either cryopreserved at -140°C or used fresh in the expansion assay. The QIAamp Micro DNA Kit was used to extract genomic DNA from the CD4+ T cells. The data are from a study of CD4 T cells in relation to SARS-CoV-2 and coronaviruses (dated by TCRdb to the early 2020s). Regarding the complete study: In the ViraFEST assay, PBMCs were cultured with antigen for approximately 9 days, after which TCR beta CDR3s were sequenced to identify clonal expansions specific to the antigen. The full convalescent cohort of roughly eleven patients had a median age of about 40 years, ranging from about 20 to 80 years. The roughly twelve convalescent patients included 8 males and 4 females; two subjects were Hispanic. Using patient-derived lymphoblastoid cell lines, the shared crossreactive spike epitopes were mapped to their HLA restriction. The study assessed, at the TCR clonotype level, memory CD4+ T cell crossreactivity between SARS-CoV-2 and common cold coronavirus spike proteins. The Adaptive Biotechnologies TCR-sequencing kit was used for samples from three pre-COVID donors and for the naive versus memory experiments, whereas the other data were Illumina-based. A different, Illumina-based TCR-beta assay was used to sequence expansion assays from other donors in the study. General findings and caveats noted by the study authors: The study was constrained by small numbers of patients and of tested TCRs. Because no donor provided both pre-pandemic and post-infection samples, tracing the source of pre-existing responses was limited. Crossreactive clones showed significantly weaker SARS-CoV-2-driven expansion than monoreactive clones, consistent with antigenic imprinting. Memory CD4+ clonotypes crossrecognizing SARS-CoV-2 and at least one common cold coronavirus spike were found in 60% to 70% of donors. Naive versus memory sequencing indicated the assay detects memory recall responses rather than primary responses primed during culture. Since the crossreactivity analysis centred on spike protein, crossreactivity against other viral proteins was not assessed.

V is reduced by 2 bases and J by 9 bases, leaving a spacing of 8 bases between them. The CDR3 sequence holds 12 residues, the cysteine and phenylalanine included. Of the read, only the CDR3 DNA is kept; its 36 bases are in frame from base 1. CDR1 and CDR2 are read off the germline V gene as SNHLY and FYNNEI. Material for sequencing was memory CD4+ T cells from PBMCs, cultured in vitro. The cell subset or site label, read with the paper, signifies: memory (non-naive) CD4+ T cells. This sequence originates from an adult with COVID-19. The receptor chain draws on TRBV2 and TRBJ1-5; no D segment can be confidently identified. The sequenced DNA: TGTGCCAGCAGTGAATCGTTTGGGCCCCAGCATTTT. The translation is CASSESFGPQHF. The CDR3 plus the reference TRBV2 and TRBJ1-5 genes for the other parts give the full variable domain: EPEVTQTPSHQVTQMGQEVILRCVPISNHLYFYWYRQILGQKVEFLVSFYNNEISEKSEIFDDQFSVERPDGSNFTLKIRSTKLEDSAMYFCASSESFGPQHFGDGTRLSIL.